The TCR beta chain described here comes from a study of OX40 agonist ivuxolimab in advanced cancers. V shed 0 bases and J 1 base; nucleotides not matched to a gene: 10. The CDR3 consists of 20 residues. Germline V gene data show CDR1 as SGHTA and CDR2 as FQGNSA. Only in-frame clones appear in the TCRdb table, and some are missing; sequencing was by immunoSEQ multiplex PCR. This table has 59,000 or so clones, 82% appearing once. This TCR was sampled from an adult with an advanced solid tumor such as melanoma, head and neck, liver or kidney cancer. The source was CD4+ or CD8+ T cells sorted from blood, collected in a trial of the OX40 agonist ivuxolimab. The V call is TRBV7-2, the J call TRBJ2-3; 13 nucleotides agree with TRBD2. The CDR3 reads CASSLARSGLAGLGTDTQYF. CDR3 coding DNA: TGTGCCAGCAGCTTAGCCCGTTCGGGACTAGCGGGACTAGGCACAGATACGCAGTATTTT.